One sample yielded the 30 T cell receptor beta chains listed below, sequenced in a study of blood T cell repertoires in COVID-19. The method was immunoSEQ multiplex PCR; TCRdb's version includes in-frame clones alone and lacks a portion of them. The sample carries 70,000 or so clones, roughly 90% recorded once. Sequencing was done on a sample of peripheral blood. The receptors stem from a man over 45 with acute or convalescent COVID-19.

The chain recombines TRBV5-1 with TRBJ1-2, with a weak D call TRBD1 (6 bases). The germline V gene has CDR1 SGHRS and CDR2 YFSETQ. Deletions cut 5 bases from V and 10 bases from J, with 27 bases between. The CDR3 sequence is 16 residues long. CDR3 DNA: TGCGCCAGCAGGACCGCGCCGGGACAAGGTAATCTGCCCTACACCTTC. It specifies CASRTAPGQGNLPYTF.

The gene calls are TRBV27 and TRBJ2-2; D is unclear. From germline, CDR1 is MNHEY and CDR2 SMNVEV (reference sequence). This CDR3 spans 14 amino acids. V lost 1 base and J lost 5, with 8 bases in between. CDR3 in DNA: TGTGCCAGCAGTTTATTTGAGAGGACCGGGGAGCTGTTTTTT. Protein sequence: CASSLFERTGELFF.

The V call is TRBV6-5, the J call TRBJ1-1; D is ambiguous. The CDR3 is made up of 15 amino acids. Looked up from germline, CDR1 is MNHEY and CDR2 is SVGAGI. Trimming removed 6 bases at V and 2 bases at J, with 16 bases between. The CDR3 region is CASSAPRHTNTEAFF. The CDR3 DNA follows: TGTGCCAGCAGCGCACCCCGACATACTAACACTGAAGCTTTCTTT.

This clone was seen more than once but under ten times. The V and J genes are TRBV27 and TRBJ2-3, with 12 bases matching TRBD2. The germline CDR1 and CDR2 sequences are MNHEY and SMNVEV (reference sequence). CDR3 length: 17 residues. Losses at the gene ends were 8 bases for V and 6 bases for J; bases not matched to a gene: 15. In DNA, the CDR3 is TGTGCCAGCCGCAATACTCTAGCGGGAGGGCTTGGGGATACGCAGTATTTT. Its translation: CASRNTLAGGLGDTQYF.

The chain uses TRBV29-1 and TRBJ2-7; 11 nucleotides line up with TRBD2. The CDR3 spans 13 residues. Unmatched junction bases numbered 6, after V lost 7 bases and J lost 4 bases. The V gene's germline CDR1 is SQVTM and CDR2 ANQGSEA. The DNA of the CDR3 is TGCAGCGCTGTGACTAGCGGGATATACGAGCAGTACTTC. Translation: CSAVTSGIYEQYF.

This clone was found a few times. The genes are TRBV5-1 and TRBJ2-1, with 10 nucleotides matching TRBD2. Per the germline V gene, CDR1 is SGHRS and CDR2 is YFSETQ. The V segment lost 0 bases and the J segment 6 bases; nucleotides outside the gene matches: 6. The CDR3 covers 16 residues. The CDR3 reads CASSLAGAGGRNEQFF. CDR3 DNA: TGCGCCAGCAGCTTGGCCGGAGCGGGAGGGCGCAATGAGCAGTTCTTC.

The CDR3 region has the DNA TGTGCCAGCAGCCAAGGGGGACTGAGCTCCTACGAGCAGTACTTC. It encodes CASSQGGLSSYEQYF. The J gene is TRBJ2-7, the V gene TRBV3-1 (or the pseudogene TRBV3-2); D is perhaps TRBD2 (6 bases). Trimming took off 1 base at V and 0 bases at J, with 10 bases between the two ends. CDR3 length: 15 residues. The germline CDR1 and CDR2 sequences are LGHDT and YNNKEL (reference sequence).

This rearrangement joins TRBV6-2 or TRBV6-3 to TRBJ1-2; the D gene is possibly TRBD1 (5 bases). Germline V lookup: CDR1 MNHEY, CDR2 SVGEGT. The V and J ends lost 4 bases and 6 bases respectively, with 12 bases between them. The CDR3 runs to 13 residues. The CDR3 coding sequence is TGTGCCAGCAGTTCGGCCCAACAGGATGGCTACACCTTC. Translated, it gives CASSSAQQDGYTF.

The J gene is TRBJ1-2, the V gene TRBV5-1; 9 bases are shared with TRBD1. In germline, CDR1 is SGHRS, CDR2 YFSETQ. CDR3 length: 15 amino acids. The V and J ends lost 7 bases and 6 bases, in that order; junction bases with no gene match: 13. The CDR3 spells CASDTGQGDRDGYTF. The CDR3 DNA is TGCGCCAGCGACACGGGACAGGGCGATCGGGATGGCTACACCTTC.

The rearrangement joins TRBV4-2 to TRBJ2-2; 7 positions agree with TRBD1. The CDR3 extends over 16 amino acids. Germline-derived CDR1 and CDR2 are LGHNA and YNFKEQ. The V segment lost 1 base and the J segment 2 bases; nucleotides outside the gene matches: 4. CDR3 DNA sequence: TGTGCCAGCAGCCAAGGAATAGGGGGCAACACCGGGGAGCTGTTTTTT. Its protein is CASSQGIGGNTGELFF.

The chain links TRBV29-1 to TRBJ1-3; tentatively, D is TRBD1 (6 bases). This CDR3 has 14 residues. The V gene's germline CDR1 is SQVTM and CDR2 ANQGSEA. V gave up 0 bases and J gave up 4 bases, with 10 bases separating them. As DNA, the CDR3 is TGCAGCGTTGAAGAAGGGGGTAGAGGAAACACCATATATTTT. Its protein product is CSVEEGGRGNTIYF.

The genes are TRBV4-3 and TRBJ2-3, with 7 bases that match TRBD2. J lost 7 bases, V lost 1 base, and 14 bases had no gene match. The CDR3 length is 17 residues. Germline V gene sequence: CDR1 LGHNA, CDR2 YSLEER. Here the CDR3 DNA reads TGCGCCAGCAGCCAAGGCCTCGGCGGTCCCGGGGGGAATACGCAGTATTTT. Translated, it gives CASSQGLGGPGGNTQYF.

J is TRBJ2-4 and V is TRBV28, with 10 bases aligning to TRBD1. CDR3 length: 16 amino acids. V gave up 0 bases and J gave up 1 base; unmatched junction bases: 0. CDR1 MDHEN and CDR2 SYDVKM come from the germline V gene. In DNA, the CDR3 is TGTGCCAGCAGTTTATGGGGACAGGGGGCCAAAAACATTCAGTACTTC. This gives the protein CASSLWGQGAKNIQYF.

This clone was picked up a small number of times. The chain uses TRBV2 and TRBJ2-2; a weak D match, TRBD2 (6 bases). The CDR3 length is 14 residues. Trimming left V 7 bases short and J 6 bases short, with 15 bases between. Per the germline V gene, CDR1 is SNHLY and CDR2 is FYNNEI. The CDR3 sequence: CASNGGTGAGELFF. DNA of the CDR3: TGTGCCAGCAACGGCGGGACCGGGGCCGGGGAGCTGTTTTTT.

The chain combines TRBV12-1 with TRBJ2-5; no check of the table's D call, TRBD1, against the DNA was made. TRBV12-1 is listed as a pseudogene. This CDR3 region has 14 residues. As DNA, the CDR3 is TGTGCCAGCAGCGCGGACAGGGGGCAAGAGACCCAGTACTTC. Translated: CASSADRGQETQYF.

The DNA of the CDR3 is TGTGCCACCAGCAGAGATCGACAGGGGAGCACCGGGGAGCTGTTTTTT. Its protein is CATSRDRQGSTGELFF. This chain links TRBV15 with TRBJ2-2; 8 bases are shared with TRBD1. V was clipped by 0 bases and J by 4 bases; unmatched bases: 4. This CDR3 is 16 amino acids long. Germline V lookup: CDR1 LNHNV, CDR2 YYDKDF (reference sequence). The full variable domain, completed using reference TRBV15 and TRBJ2-2, is DAMVIQNPRYQVTQFGKPVTLSCSQTLNHNVMYWYQQKSSQAPKLLFHYYDKDFNNEADTPDNFQSRRPNTSFCFLDIRSPGLGDTAMYLCATSRDRQGSTGELFFGEGSRLTVL.

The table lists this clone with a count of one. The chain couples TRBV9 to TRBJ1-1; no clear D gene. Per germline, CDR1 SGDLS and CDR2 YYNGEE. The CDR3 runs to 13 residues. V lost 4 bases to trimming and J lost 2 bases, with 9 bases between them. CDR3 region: CASSLDINTEAFF. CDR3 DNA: TGTGCCAGCAGCTTAGACATAAACACTGAAGCTTTCTTT.

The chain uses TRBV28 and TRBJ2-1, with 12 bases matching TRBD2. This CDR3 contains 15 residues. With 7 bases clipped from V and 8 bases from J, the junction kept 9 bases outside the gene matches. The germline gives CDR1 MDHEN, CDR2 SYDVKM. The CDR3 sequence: CASIETSGSRDEQFF. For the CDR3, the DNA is TGTGCCAGCATCGAGACTAGCGGGAGCCGGGATGAGCAGTTCTTC.

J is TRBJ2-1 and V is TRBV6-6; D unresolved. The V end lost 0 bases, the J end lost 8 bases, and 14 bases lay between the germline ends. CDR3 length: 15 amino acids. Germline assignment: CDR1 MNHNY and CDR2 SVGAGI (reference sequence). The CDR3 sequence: CASSYSSSPYDEQFF. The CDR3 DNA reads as TGTGCCAGCAGTTACTCGAGCTCCCCTTACGATGAGCAGTTCTTC.

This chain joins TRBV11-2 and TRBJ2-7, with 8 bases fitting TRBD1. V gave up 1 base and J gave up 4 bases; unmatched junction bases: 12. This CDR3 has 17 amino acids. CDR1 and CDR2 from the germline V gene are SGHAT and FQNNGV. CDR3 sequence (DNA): TGTGCCAGCAGCTTAGTCGTCAGTTCAGGGGGCTATTACGAGCAGTACTTC. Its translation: CASSLVVSSGGYYEQYF. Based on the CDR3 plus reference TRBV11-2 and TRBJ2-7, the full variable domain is EAGVAQSPRYKIIEKRQSVAFWCNPISGHATLYWYQQILGQGPKLLIQFQNNGVVDDSQLPKDRFSAERLKGVDSTLKIQPAKLEDSAVYLCASSLVVSSGGYYEQYFGPGTRLTVT.

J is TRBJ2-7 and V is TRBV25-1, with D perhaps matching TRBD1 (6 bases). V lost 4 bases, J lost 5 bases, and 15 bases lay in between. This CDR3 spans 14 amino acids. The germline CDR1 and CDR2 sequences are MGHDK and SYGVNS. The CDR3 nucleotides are TGTGCCAGCAGTGGCCCGGACAGCCTGGACGAGCAGTACTTC. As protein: CASSGPDSLDEQYF.

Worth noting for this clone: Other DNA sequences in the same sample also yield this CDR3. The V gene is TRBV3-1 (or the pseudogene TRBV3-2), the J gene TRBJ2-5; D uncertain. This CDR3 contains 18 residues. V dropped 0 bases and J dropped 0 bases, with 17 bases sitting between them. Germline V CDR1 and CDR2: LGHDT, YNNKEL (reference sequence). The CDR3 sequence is CASSQERSVTRDQETQYF. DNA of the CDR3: TGTGCCAGCAGCCAAGAACGATCGGTCACCCGAGACCAAGAGACCCAGTACTTC.

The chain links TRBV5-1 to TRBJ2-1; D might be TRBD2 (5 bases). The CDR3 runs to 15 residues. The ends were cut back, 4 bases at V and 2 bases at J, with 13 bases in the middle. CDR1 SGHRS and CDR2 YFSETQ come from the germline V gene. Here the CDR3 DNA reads TGCGCCAGCAGCCTTGGCGGGCAGACCTACAATGAGCAGTTCTTC. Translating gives CASSLGGQTYNEQFF.

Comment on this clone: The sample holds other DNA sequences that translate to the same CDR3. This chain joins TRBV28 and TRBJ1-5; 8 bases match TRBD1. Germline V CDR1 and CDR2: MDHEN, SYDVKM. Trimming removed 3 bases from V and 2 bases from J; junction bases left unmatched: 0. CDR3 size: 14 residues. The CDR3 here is CASSLGQGNQPQHF. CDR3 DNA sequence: TGTGCCAGCAGTTTGGGACAGGGCAATCAGCCCCAGCATTTT.

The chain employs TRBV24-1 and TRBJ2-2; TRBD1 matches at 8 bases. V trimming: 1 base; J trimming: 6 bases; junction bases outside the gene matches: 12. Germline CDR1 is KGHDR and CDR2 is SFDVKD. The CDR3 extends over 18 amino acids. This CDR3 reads CATSDFNMWQGAPGELFF. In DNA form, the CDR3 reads TGTGCCACCAGTGATTTCAATATGTGGCAGGGGGCCCCCGGGGAGCTGTTTTTT.

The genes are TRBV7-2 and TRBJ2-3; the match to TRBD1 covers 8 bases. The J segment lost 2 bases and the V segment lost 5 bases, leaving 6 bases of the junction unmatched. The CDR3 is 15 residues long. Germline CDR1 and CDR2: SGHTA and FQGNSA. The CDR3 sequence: CASSTQGGPTDTQYF. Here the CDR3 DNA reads TGTGCCAGCAGCACACAGGGGGGTCCCACAGATACGCAGTATTTT.

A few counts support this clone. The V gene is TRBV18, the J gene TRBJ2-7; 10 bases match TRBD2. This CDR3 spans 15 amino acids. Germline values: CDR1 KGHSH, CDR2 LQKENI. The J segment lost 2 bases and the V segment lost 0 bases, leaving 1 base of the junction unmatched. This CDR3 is CASSPPLAGTYEQYF. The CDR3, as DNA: TGTGCCAGCTCACCACCACTAGCGGGGACCTACGAGCAGTACTTC. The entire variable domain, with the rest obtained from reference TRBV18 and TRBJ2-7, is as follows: NAGVMQNPRHLVRRRGQEARLRCSPMKGHSHVYWYRQLPEEGLKFMVYLQKENIIDESGMPKERFSAEFPKEGPSILRIQQVVRGDSAAYFCASSPPLAGTYEQYFGPGTRLTVT.

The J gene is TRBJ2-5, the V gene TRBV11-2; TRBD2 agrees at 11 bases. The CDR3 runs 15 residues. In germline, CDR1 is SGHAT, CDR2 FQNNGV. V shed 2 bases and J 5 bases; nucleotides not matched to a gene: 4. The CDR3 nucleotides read TGTGCCAGCAGCTTAATTAGCGGGGGGGCCGAGACCCAGTACTTC. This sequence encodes CASSLISGGAETQYF.

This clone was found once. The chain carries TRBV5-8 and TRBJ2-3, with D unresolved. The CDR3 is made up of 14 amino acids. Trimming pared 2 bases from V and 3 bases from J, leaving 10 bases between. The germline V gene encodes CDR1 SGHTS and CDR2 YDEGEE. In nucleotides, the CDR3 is TGTGCCAGCAGCTTCCTAGAAGGAACAGATACGCAGTATTTT. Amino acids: CASSFLEGTDTQYF.

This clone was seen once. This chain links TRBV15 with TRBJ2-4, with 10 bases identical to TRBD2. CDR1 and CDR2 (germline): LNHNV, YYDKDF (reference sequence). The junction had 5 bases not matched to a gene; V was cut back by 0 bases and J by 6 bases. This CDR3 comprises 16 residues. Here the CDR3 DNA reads TGTGCCACCAGCAGAGAGAAAGCGGGAGGGAGAAACATTCAGTACTTC. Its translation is CATSREKAGGRNIQYF. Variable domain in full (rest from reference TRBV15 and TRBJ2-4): DAMVIQNPRYQVTQFGKPVTLSCSQTLNHNVMYWYQQKSSQAPKLLFHYYDKDFNNEADTPDNFQSRRPNTSFCFLDIRSPGLGDTAMYLCATSREKAGGRNIQYFGAGTRLSVL.